One T cell receptor beta chain is described in this entry. This clone was picked up a small number of times. The specificity of this receptor is unknown. No base quality values were provided; no much bigger clone lies one nucleotide off. This entry is derived from a study of blood T cell repertoires in COVID-19 (dated by TCRdb to 2020 to 2022). Broadly, across the study: The collaborator samples originated in the United States, Italy and Spain and spanned the acute and convalescent phases of COVID-19. The prospective study material was composed of cDNA or gDNA derived from T cells, B-cell-depleted T cells, or PBMCs. Deeply sampled blood TCRbeta repertoires from subjects exposed to, actively infected with, or recovered from COVID-19 were included in the dataset. The repertoires were released in a freely available public database intended as a resource for research on the immune response to SARS-CoV-2. Samples came from the ongoing ImmuneRACE study (first 160 participants) plus 1,254 subjects from 6 global collaborators. The sample metadata nearly always contained a de-identified subject ID, COVID-19 status, age in years and sex. Where available, HLA class I and class II types were taken from metadata supplied by the sample provider and were not determined by assay-based typing. Here is what the overall study found, with its caveats: How much clinical and demographic metadata was included differed by source and by participant, and the metadata was provided uncurated.

Each collaborating institution followed its own protocols to collect whole blood in K2EDTA tubes. For TCRbeta analysis, collaborators shipped samples as frozen whole blood, isolated PBMCs, or DNA extracted from either of those sample types. TCRbeta CDR3 regions were amplified from genomic DNA by means of the immunoSEQ Assay, a bias-controlled multiplex PCR. Under the source paper's analysis protocol: Nucleated cell counts per sample were estimated from amplification of reference gene primers within the assay. Sequence reads were collapsed and filtered to measure the absolute abundance of every unique TCRbeta CDR3 rearrangement. For each sample, productive Simpson clonality was calculated as the square root of Simpson's diversity index over productive rearrangements. What TCRdb holds here is the immuneACCESS table cut down to in-frame rearrangements. Part of the clones is not present; checked against another copy, under half of the missing clones reflect an unresolved V gene, and the others are unexplained. V and J calls plus clone size are reproduced from that table; the DNA served to infer D and trimming. The sample data list tens of thousands of clones, and around 88% of these were observed just once. The top ten hold about 7.6% of the sample.

Trimming takes 6 bases from V and 3 bases from J, and the germline ends sit 11 bases apart. The cysteine opens and the phenylalanine closes a CDR3 of 13 amino acids. Only the CDR3 DNA is retained, 39 bases long and in frame from the first base. The rearrangement joined TRBV12-3 or TRBV12-4 to TRBJ1-1; the D segment cannot be called with confidence. The receptor's source is a woman aged 70-85 years with acute or convalescent COVID-19. The sample comprised peripheral blood. The DNA sequence is TGTGCCAGCAGAACACCAGTGTACACTGAAGCTTTCTTT. Its protein product is CASRTPVYTEAFF.